Listed here is a single T cell receptor (beta chain). Its antigen is currently unknown. This sample was included in a study of T cells in localized non-small cell lung cancer. Method: immunoSEQ multiplex PCR; TCRdb's copy keeps in-frame clones and lacks some. The table includes around 36,000 clones, 80% to 85% detected once. V was pared by 4 bases and J by 3 bases, with 10 bases of the junction left unmatched. CDR3 size: 16 residues. Germline V gene data show CDR1 as SGHRS and CDR2 as YFSETQ. Study results and caveats: A higher density of T cells in blood coincided with extended overall survival. Heterogeneity within the tumor remains possible, as just one region underwent sequencing.

The sequence was obtained from a male donor older than 55 with stage II lung adenocarcinoma. The genes are TRBV5-1 and TRBJ2-1; 7 nucleotides align to TRBD1. Material: peripheral blood mononuclear cells, obtained before any cancer treatment. The CDR3 here is CASSASGTEYYNEQFF. As DNA, the CDR3 is TGCGCCAGCAGCGCTTCCGGGACAGAATACTACAATGAGCAGTTCTTC.